This T cell receptor beta chain was found in a study of cytomegalovirus exposure and HLA in healthy donors. Study-wide points: Segments of the TCR beta V type were, in most cases, productive about 87% or about 30% of the time in an earlier analysis.

The germline V gene encodes CDR1 SGHNT and CDR2 YYREEE (reference sequence). Trimming took off 0 bases at V and 5 bases at J, with 14 bases between the two ends. The CDR3 has 16 residues. PCR employed 60 Vbeta and 13 Jbeta primers. The table came from immunoSEQ multiplex PCR; TCRdb's copy has only in-frame clones and leaves some out. This sample's table reports under 150,000 clones. Turning to this clone: The antigen is unknown.

This chain joins TRBV5-4 and TRBJ2-2, with TRBD1 as a possible D gene (7 bases). The sequenced sample was PBMCs. The clonotype originates from a man aged 35 to 55 in good health and CMV-seronegative. Here the CDR3 reads CASSLVGGQPTGELFF. The CDR3 DNA reads as TGTGCCAGCAGCTTGGTCGGGGGACAGCCTACCGGGGAGCTGTTTTTT.